This T cell receptor beta chain stems from a study of T cell responses to AZD1222 COVID-19 vaccine (dated by TCRdb to the early 2020s). Broadly, across the study: TCR sequencing covered 233 trial participants: approximately 200 given two doses of AZD1222 and 26 given two doses of MenACWY control vaccine. Trial participants were enrolled into age subgroups of 18-55, 56-69 and 70-plus years, which contained approximately 150, 28 and 58 TCR-sequenced participants, respectively.

As for this clone: The specificity of this receptor is unknown. Within one base of it there is no much larger clone, and no base qualities were kept.

The CDR3, from cysteine to phenylalanine, totals 17 residues. The sequence is cut down to CDR3 DNA, 51 bases in frame from base 1. Via the germline V gene, CDR1 is MGHRA and CDR2 YSYEKL. V was cut back by 4 bases and J by 0 bases, leaving a gap of 17 bases between them. The CDR3 regions of human TCRbeta chains were analyzed by immunosequencing. The authors processed their data as follows. TCRs in the repertoires were compared against a reference library of SARS-CoV-2-specific TCRs that had been generated with the MIRA antigen-specificity platform. Breadth meant the fraction of unique TCRs that were SARS-CoV-2-associated, whereas depth meant the fraction of total T cells that were SARS-CoV-2-associated. Using the MIRA data, each spike-specific TCR was assigned both to the spike region to which the TCR was reactive and to a CD4 or CD8 class. Log10-transformed breadth and depth values were compared by one-way ANOVA with Sidak's multiple comparisons tests. The clones in this table, taken by TCRdb from immuneACCESS, are in-frame only. Not every clone is retained; where verified, under half of the shortfall comes from an unresolved V gene, and the cause of the rest is unknown. V and J calls and clone size are given by that table; D and trimming were obtained from the DNA. The sample profile shows some 140,000 clones; roughly nine tenths of them were found once. About 5.5% of the sample is held by the ten biggest clonotypes.

The meaning of the sample's time point label: baseline before first vaccination. This sample's treatment or condition label indicates: meningococcal conjugate vaccine given as trial control. Vaccinee samples were obtained from the UK trials COV001 and COV002, which included a single-blind randomized controlled phase 2/3 trial of AZD1222 (ChAdOx1 nCoV-19) in healthy adults. Trial participant PBMC samples were collected at day 0 and day 28 after the second dose for TCRbeta chain sequencing. General findings and caveats noted by the study authors: A significant rise in spike-specific TCR breadth and depth was observed after two AZD1222 doses relative to day 0 and relative to MenACWY recipients. Conclusions about previously exposed vaccinees were limited because only six AZD1222 recipients were SARS-CoV-2 seropositive at baseline. The whole spike protein was spanned by vaccine-associated CD4 TCRs, and dominant responses were seen in regions 160-218 and 743-854. The 56-69-year group was small, and its depth increase did not reach significance, likely because of low power. Epitopes outside the regions mutated in the B.1.351 and B.1.1.7 variants were reportedly recognized by nearly half of the unique spike-specific TCRs. Because no day 14 peak-response samples were available, repertoires were characterized only after the peak T cell response. Most participants were white British and females outnumbered males, and the authors suggested that clonal diversity may have been underestimated.

Sequences were derived from peripheral blood, sampled on day 0 of MenACWY control vaccination. The sequence was collected from an adult in good health. This sequence uses TRBV4-1 and TRBJ2-3; a tentative D match to TRBD1 spans 6 bases. The bases are TGCGCCAGCAGCCCCCACGAATGGACAGCGAGCACAGATACGCAGTATTTT. This encodes CASSPHEWTASTDTQYF.